The 26 T cell receptor beta chains below all came from one sample that was sequenced in a study of shared clonotypes between healthy human individuals. This table comes from immunoSEQ multiplex PCR, and its TCRdb copy is limited to in-frame clones, with some not included. The data contain roughly 680,000 clones, approximately 72% of them seen just once; the ten biggest clones take up under 2%. The sequenced material came from memory CD4+ T cells sorted from blood. Subset meaning: CD45RA-negative fraction. The receptor source for this set is a woman in her 30s in good health.

The chain uses TRBV30 and TRBJ2-7; no reliable D call. V gave up 0 bases and J gave up 10 bases, with 10 bases separating them. The CDR3 runs 11 residues. Germline values: CDR1 GTSNPN, CDR2 SVGIG (reference sequence). CDR3 coding DNA: TGTGCCTGGAGTGTAGGCAGCCTTCAGTACTTC. Its translation: CAWSVGSLQYF.

This chain uses TRBV19 with TRBJ1-2; 10 bases map to TRBD1. This CDR3 has 17 amino acids. Trimming cost V 4 bases and J 3 bases; bases outside gene matches: 11. Per germline, CDR1 LNHDA and CDR2 SQIVND (reference sequence). CDR3 DNA sequence: TGTGCCAGTAGTACTAGACAGGGGGCGACCGGAGACTATGGCTACACCTTC. Its translation: CASSTRQGATGDYGYTF.

This clone was counted ten times or more. The chain links TRBV9 to TRBJ2-7; D is ambiguous. The V gene's germline CDR1 is SGDLS and CDR2 YYNGEE. This CDR3 region has 11 residues. V lost 3 bases and J 3 bases, leaving 4 bases between the germline ends. The CDR3 loop reads CASSGVYEQYF. The CDR3, as DNA: TGTGCCAGCAGCGGGGTCTACGAGCAGTACTTC.

This chain joins TRBV28 and TRBJ1-1, with 7 bases lining up with TRBD1. This CDR3 region has 12 residues. V lost 4 bases and J lost 7; bases outside the gene matches: 3. CDR1 is MDHEN and CDR2 is SYDVKM in the germline V gene. DNA for the CDR3: TGTGCCAGCAGTTCACAGGGGTATGAAGCTTTCTTT. Translating it yields CASSSQGYEAFF.

V and J are TRBV28 and TRBJ1-5, with a tentative D call TRBD1 (6 bases). The V end was cut by 1 base, the J end by 6 bases, with 10 bases between. This CDR3 is built from 14 residues. Germline lookup yields CDR1 MDHEN and CDR2 SYDVKM. DNA for the CDR3: TGTGCCAGCAGTTTATACGAAGGGGGTCAGCCCCAGCATTTT. Translated: CASSLYEGGQPQHF. Combining the CDR3 with reference TRBV28 and TRBJ1-5 gives the whole variable domain DVKVTQSSRYLVKRTGEKVFLECVQDMDHENMFWYRQDPGLGLRLIYFSYDVKMKEKGDIPEGYSVSREKKERFSLILESASTNQTSMYLCASSLYEGGQPQHFGDGTRLSIL.

This clone appeared a few times. The chain carries TRBV10-3 and TRBJ2-7; unclear D gene. The CDR3 spans 14 residues. The V end was cut by 4 bases, the J end by 5 bases, with 15 bases between. Germline assignment: CDR1 ENHRY and CDR2 SYGVKD. This chain's CDR3 is CAISVGPTGNEQYF. CDR3 DNA sequence: TGTGCCATCAGTGTTGGGCCAACCGGCAACGAGCAGTACTTC.

The chain uses TRBV10-3 and TRBJ1-5; D call uncertain. In germline, CDR1 is ENHRY, CDR2 SYGVKD. The CDR3 contains 12 residues. CDR3 sequence (DNA): TGTGTGAAAGGGAGGAGCAATCAGCCCCAGCATTTT. Its translation: CVKGRSNQPQHF.

The chain couples TRBV5-1 to TRBJ1-1; TRBD1 matches at 7 bases. This CDR3 has 13 amino acids. The junction had 4 bases not matched to a gene; V was cut back by 0 bases and J by 8 bases. From germline, CDR1 is SGHRS and CDR2 YFSETQ. The CDR3 nucleotides are TGCGCCAGCAGCTTGGTTCAGGGACAGGAAGCTTTCTTT. This encodes CASSLVQGQEAFF.

This clone was recorded only once. This chain joins TRBV5-1 and TRBJ2-3; 11 positions match TRBD2. The CDR3 runs 17 residues. CDR1 is SGHRS, CDR2 YFSETQ, per germline. The J segment lost 0 bases and the V segment lost 4 bases, leaving 7 bases of the junction unmatched. In DNA form, the CDR3 reads TGCGCCAGCAGCATCGGGACTAGCGGAATGAGCACAGATACGCAGTATTTT. Translation: CASSIGTSGMSTDTQYF.

This clone was seen just once. The chain uses TRBV28 and TRBJ2-7; 12 positions match TRBD2. Germline loops: CDR1 MDHEN, CDR2 SYDVKM. The CDR3 is 16 amino acids. Germline trimming cut 6 bases from V and 0 bases from J; bases unmatched to any gene: 6. CDR3 protein: CASSSTTSGSSYEQYF. The CDR3 DNA is TGTGCCAGCAGCTCCACGACTAGCGGGAGCTCCTACGAGCAGTACTTC.

This chain links TRBV10-2 with TRBJ2-7; 8 bases line up with TRBD2. The ends lost 3 bases at V and 3 bases at J; junction bases unmatched: 7. Germline-derived CDR1 and CDR2 are WSHSY and SAAADI. The CDR3 sequence is 15 residues long. This chain's CDR3 is CASSDPRGGLYEQYF. In DNA form, the CDR3 reads TGCGCCAGCAGTGACCCCCGGGGGGGCCTCTACGAGCAGTACTTC.

This chain joins TRBV5-5 and TRBJ2-3, with a tentative D call TRBD2 (5 bases). V was cut by 4 bases and J by 4 bases, with 13 bases left in between. The CDR3 is made up of 14 amino acids. CDR1 is SGHKS, CDR2 YYEKEE, per germline (reference sequence). In DNA, the CDR3 is TGTGCCAGCAGCCCAATTGGAGGCCCAGATACGCAGTATTTT. Translated: CASSPIGGPDTQYF.

As concerns this clone: A much more abundant neighbour one base away suggests this may be a read error. The gene calls are TRBV2 and TRBJ1-2, with D possibly TRBD1 on 5 matching bases. This CDR3 region has 14 residues. The germline CDR1 and CDR2 sequences are SNHLY and FYNNEI. The V and J ends lost 1 base and 0 bases respectively, with 6 bases between them. CDR3: CASSEGGSNYGYTF. DNA of the CDR3: TGTGCCAGCAGTGAAGGGGGGTCTAACTATGGCTACACCTTC.

This clone appeared many times. The chain carries TRBV6-4 and TRBJ2-1; perhaps TRBD2 as D (6 bases). Trimming left V 3 bases short and J 5 bases short, with 8 bases between. The CDR3 has 13 amino acids. Germline lookup yields CDR1 MRHNA and CDR2 SNTAGT. The CDR3, as DNA: TGTGCCAGCAGTGAACTAGCAAACAATGAGCAGTTCTTC. Its protein is CASSELANNEQFF.

The chain recombines TRBV6-6 with TRBJ1-3; possible D gene TRBD1, 6 bases. The CDR3 loop spans 15 amino acids. In germline, CDR1 is MNHNY, CDR2 SVGAGI (reference sequence). Trimming took off 5 bases at V and 0 bases at J, with 11 bases between the two ends. In DNA form, the CDR3 reads TGTGCCAGCAGTAAAAGACAGGCCTCTGGAAACACCATATATTTT. As protein: CASSKRQASGNTIYF.

V usage is TRBV30 and J usage is TRBJ2-5, with D tentatively TRBD1 or TRBD2 (6 bases each). This CDR3 is 13 amino acids long. V was clipped by 0 bases and J by 4 bases, with 9 bases between them. The germline CDR1 and CDR2 sequences are GTSNPN and SVGIG (reference sequence). CDR3 nucleotide sequence: TGTGCCTGGAGTGTCGGGGGCGGAGAGACCCAGTACTTC. It yields the protein CAWSVGGGETQYF.

The rearrangement uses TRBV19 and TRBJ2-5, with no clear D. Germline CDR1 reads LNHDA; CDR2 reads SQIVND (reference sequence). There are 14 residues in the CDR3. V was pared by 1 base and J by 4 bases, with 10 bases between. In DNA, the CDR3 is TGTGCCAGTAGTATAGCGGGCAGGTCAGAGACCCAGTACTTC. This sequence encodes CASSIAGRSETQYF.

As DNA, the CDR3 is TGTGCCAGCAGTCCAGGACTAGCGGGACTTAACACCGGGGAGCTGTTTTTT. This gives the protein CASSPGLAGLNTGELFF. The chain combines TRBV28 with TRBJ2-2, with 12 bases fitting TRBD2. Trimming at V came to 5 bases and at J to 2 bases, leaving 6 bases not matched to a gene. Germline loops: CDR1 MDHEN, CDR2 SYDVKM. The CDR3 has 17 amino acids.

This clone was seen more than once but under ten times. The genes are TRBV5-1 and TRBJ2-7; 13 bases are a match to TRBD2. There are 15 residues in the CDR3. The ends lost 4 bases at V and 6 bases at J; junction bases unmatched: 7. The germline gives CDR1 SGHRS, CDR2 YFSETQ. DNA for the CDR3: TGCGCCAGCAGCGGCCGGACTAGCGGGAGAGGCGAGCAGTACTTC. It translates to CASSGRTSGRGEQYF.

V usage is TRBV5-4 and J usage is TRBJ2-2; D unresolved. V was pared by 0 bases and J by 3 bases, with 9 bases between. The CDR3 runs to 15 residues. Germline-derived CDR1 and CDR2 are SGHNT and YYREEE (reference sequence). CDR3 sequence: CASSLVSDHTGELFF. Here the CDR3 DNA reads TGTGCCAGCAGCTTGGTCTCAGATCACACCGGGGAGCTGTTTTTT. The variable domain in full, completed from reference TRBV5-4 and TRBJ2-2, reads ETGVTQSPTHLIKTRGQQVTLRCSSQSGHNTVSWYQQALGQGPQFIFQYYREEENGRGNFPPRFSGLQFPNYSSELNVNALELDDSALYLCASSLVSDHTGELFFGEGSRLTVL.

CDR3 amino acids: CASRTGTYNSPLHF. In DNA, the CDR3 is TGTGCCAGTAGGACCGGGACCTATAATTCACCCCTCCACTTT. The chain links TRBV19 to TRBJ1-6; the D is unclear. The V end was cut by 6 bases, the J end by 2 bases, with 8 bases between. The germline CDR1 and CDR2 sequences are LNHDA and SQIVND (reference sequence). The CDR3 is 14 amino acids.

This clone was counted once. The rearrangement links TRBV28 to TRBJ2-7, with D uncertain. This CDR3 contains 14 residues. Germline V gene lookup returns CDR1 MDHEN and CDR2 SYDVKM. The V end lost 7 bases, the J end lost 1 base, and 14 bases lay between the germline ends. The CDR3 region has the DNA TGTGCCAGCATACCCAGGACGGATTCCTACGAGCAGTACTTC. As protein: CASIPRTDSYEQYF.

The genes are TRBV30 and TRBJ1-5; D not resolved. This CDR3 has 13 amino acids. V was cut by 2 bases and J by 4 bases, with 9 bases left in between. Germline values: CDR1 GTSNPN, CDR2 SVGIG (reference sequence). CDR3 protein: CAWSPRENQPQHF. For the CDR3, the DNA is TGTGCCTGGAGTCCGAGAGAGAATCAGCCCCAGCATTTT.

A remark on this clone: A read error may produce the germline difference seen at one junction end. The chain employs TRBV5-1 and TRBJ2-1; D is unclear. CDR1 and CDR2 from the germline V gene are SGHRS and YFSETQ. This CDR3 is built from 11 residues. The CDR3 loop is CASSSTREQFF. CDR3 nucleotides: TGTGCCAGCAGCTCTACCCGGGAGCAGTTCTTC.

The chain joins TRBV19 to TRBJ1-1; weak D call: TRBD1 (5 bases). This CDR3 is 15 amino acids long. CDR1 LNHDA and CDR2 SQIVND come from the germline V gene (reference sequence). The V end was cut by 7 bases, the J end by 0 bases, with 15 bases between. CDR3 in DNA: TGTGCCAGTACCCAAGGTCCGGGACTGAACACTGAAGCTTTCTTT. It specifies CASTQGPGLNTEAFF.

This sequence joins TRBV19 and TRBJ2-2, with TRBD2 as a possible D gene (5 bases). V dropped 4 bases and J dropped 4 bases, with 16 bases sitting between them. Germline V gives CDR1 LNHDA, CDR2 SQIVND (reference sequence). The CDR3 is 16 residues long. The CDR3 DNA sequence: TGTGCCAGTAGTAGCCCAAGGACTCGACCCACCGGGGAGCTGTTTTTT. It yields the protein CASSSPRTRPTGELFF.